The 22 T cell receptor beta chains reported below all come from one sample, sequenced in a study of blood T cell repertoires in COVID-19. Assay: immunoSEQ multiplex PCR; the TCRdb copy retains only in-frame clones and omits some. The sample has more than 300,000 clones; 88% are singletons. The specimen sequenced was PBMCs or T cells enriched from blood (not recorded which). These receptors were taken from a woman aged 18-29 years who had recovered from COVID-19.

This clone was seen once. The genes are TRBV6-5 and TRBJ2-1; no definite D call. With 0 bases removed from V and 5 bases from J, the gap between germline ends came to 11 bases. The germline V gene encodes CDR1 MNHEY and CDR2 SVGAGI. The CDR3 contains 15 residues. The CDR3 region is CASSYSGSPDNEQFF. The CDR3 DNA sequence: TGTGCCAGCAGTTACTCGGGCAGCCCCGACAATGAGCAGTTCTTC.

The CDR3 loop is CASSYDKFSHKNIQYF. CDR3 bases: TGTGCCAGCAGTTACGACAAGTTCAGTCACAAAAACATTCAGTACTTC. The V call is TRBV6-5, the J call TRBJ2-4, with D hard to call. Trimming removed 2 bases at V and 3 bases at J, with 14 bases between. From germline, CDR1 is MNHEY and CDR2 SVGAGI. CDR3 size: 16 residues.

This clone was picked up a small number of times. V is TRBV2 and J is TRBJ1-1; 7 bases fit TRBD1. The V gene's germline CDR1 is SNHLY and CDR2 FYNNEI. After removal of 5 bases from V and 5 bases from J, the junction contained 2 bases not matched to a gene. CDR3 length equals 12 residues. The CDR3 DNA reads as TGTGCCAGCAGTCAACAGGGGACTGAAGCTTTCTTT. As protein: CASSQQGTEAFF.

J is TRBJ1-5 and V is TRBV2, with no clear D. Germline values: CDR1 SNHLY, CDR2 FYNNEI. Between the trimmed V and J ends, which lost 8 bases and 1 base, there was a span of 6 bases. The CDR3 spans 12 residues. CDR3 bases: TGTGCCAGCGGAGGGAGCAATCAGCCCCAGCATTTT. It encodes CASGGSNQPQHF.

This sequence joins TRBV10-1 and TRBJ2-3; the D gene is possibly TRBD1 (5 bases). The V gene lost 7 bases and the J gene lost 0 bases, with 17 bases spanning the gap. This CDR3 spans 16 amino acids. CDR1 is WNHNN, CDR2 SYGVQD, per germline (reference sequence). The DNA of the CDR3 is TGCGCCAGCACTCTAGGTGGGGCAGCTAGCACAGATACGCAGTATTTT. Amino acid sequence: CASTLGGAASTDTQYF.

The V call is TRBV4-2, the J call TRBJ1-2; D is possibly TRBD1 (5 bases). The germline V and J ends were trimmed by 1 base and 4 bases, with 10 bases remaining between them. CDR1 is LGHNA, CDR2 YNFKEQ, per germline. This CDR3 region has 14 residues. The CDR3 sequence: CASSQGQGGYGYTF. CDR3 bases: TGTGCCAGCAGCCAAGGGCAGGGTGGCTATGGCTACACCTTC.

The rearrangement joins TRBV4-1 to TRBJ2-7; 9 nucleotides agree with TRBD1. The CDR3 is 14 residues long. Unmatched junction bases numbered 8, after V lost 5 bases and J lost 6 bases. CDR1 MGHRA and CDR2 YSYEKL come from the germline V gene. The CDR3 sequence is CASSFRDREGEQYF. The CDR3 DNA sequence: TGCGCCAGCAGCTTCCGGGACAGGGAGGGCGAGCAGTACTTC.

This chain joins TRBV30 and TRBJ1-2, with 8 bases fitting TRBD1. From germline, CDR1 is GTSNPN and CDR2 SVGIG (reference sequence). This CDR3 contains 14 residues. V gave up 0 bases and J gave up 6 bases; unmatched junction bases: 6. The CDR3 DNA reads TGTGCCTGGAGTGTAATAAGACAGGGGAATGGCTACACCTTC. It codes for CAWSVIRQGNGYTF. The full variable domain, rest sourced from reference TRBV30 and TRBJ1-2, is SQTIHQWPATLVQPVGSPLSLECTVEGTSNPNLYWYRQAAGRGLQLLFYSVGIGQISSEVPQNLSASRPQDRQFILSSKKLLLSDSGFYLCAWSVIRQGNGYTFGSGTRLTVV.

The chain combines TRBV4-3 with TRBJ2-7; tentatively, D is TRBD2 (6 bases). The V end was cut by 5 bases, the J end by 3 bases, with 11 bases between. Germline CDR1 and CDR2: LGHNA and YSLEER. The CDR3 spans 13 residues. The DNA for the CDR3 is TGCGCCAGCAGCAGTAGGACTAACTACGAGCAGTACTTC. It codes for CASSSRTNYEQYF.

The chain employs TRBV19 and TRBJ1-3; a weak D match, TRBD1 (6 bases). The CDR3 length is 14 residues. Germline CDR1 reads LNHDA; CDR2 reads SQIVND (reference sequence). V was pared by 7 bases and J by 3 bases, with 13 bases between. For the CDR3, the DNA is TGTGCCAGTACCGCCGGGACATATGGAAACACCATATATTTT. Its translation: CASTAGTYGNTIYF.

The V call is TRBV19, the J call TRBJ1-6; 7 positions match TRBD1. The CDR3 consists of 16 residues. CDR1 is LNHDA and CDR2 is SQIVND in the germline V gene (reference sequence). J lost 4 bases, V lost 4 bases, and 7 bases had no gene match. The CDR3 region is CASSTTGQLYNSPLHF. The CDR3 nucleotides are TGTGCCAGTAGTACCACGGGACAGCTTTATAATTCACCCCTCCACTTT.

V usage is TRBV6-5 and J usage is TRBJ2-3; 10 bases agree with TRBD2. The CDR3 sequence is 16 residues long. Germline-derived CDR1 and CDR2 are MNHEY and SVGAGI. The ends lost 2 bases at V and 4 bases at J; junction bases unmatched: 6. The CDR3 protein is CASSYGTSVSADTQYF. In DNA form, the CDR3 reads TGTGCCAGCAGTTACGGGACTAGCGTTTCGGCAGATACGCAGTATTTT.

The chain combines TRBV27 with TRBJ2-7; possibly TRBD1 for D (5 bases). Trimming took off 8 bases at V and 0 bases at J, with 11 bases between the two ends. The CDR3 sequence is 13 residues long. Germline V gene data show CDR1 as MNHEY and CDR2 as SMNVEV (reference sequence). The chain's CDR3 is CASAPGNSYEQYF. CDR3 sequence (DNA): TGTGCCAGCGCCCCAGGGAACTCCTACGAGCAGTACTTC.

The chain has TRBV30 and TRBJ1-2; the D gene is possibly TRBD1 (5 bases). Germline V lookup: CDR1 GTSNPN, CDR2 SVGIG (reference sequence). The V end was cut by 0 bases, the J end by 8 bases, with 16 bases between. The CDR3 has 14 amino acids. This chain's CDR3 is CAWSVGGAVRGYTF. CDR3 DNA sequence: TGTGCCTGGAGTGTTGGAGGGGCAGTAAGAGGCTACACCTTC.

The chain is built from TRBV2 and TRBJ1-5; 7 bases match TRBD1. The CDR3 has 13 residues. The germline V gene has CDR1 SNHLY and CDR2 FYNNEI. Trimming removed 2 bases from V and 7 bases from J; junction bases left unmatched: 2. CDR3 sequence (DNA): TGTGCCAGCAGTGAAAACAGGGGCCAGCCCCAGCATTTT. It encodes CASSENRGQPQHF.

The rearrangement links TRBV6-5 to TRBJ1-1; TRBD1 matches 9 bases. The CDR3 has 14 residues. The ends lost 5 bases at V and 4 bases at J; junction bases unmatched: 5. Germline lookup yields CDR1 MNHEY and CDR2 SVGAGI. The CDR3: CASSQGQGFTEAFF. In DNA form, the CDR3 reads TGTGCCAGCAGTCAGGGACAGGGTTTCACTGAAGCTTTCTTT.

Details on this clone: Other DNA sequences in this sample translate to the same CDR3. V gene TRBV5-6 combines with J gene TRBJ1-1, with no clear D. The V gene's germline CDR1 is SGHDT and CDR2 YYEEEE. The CDR3 extends over 13 amino acids. V lost 4 bases and J lost 1, with 8 bases in between. The CDR3 sequence is CASSPPGNTEAFF. The CDR3 nucleotides are TGTGCCAGCAGCCCCCCAGGGAACACTGAAGCTTTCTTT. Together with reference TRBV5-6 and TRBJ1-1, the CDR3 gives the full variable domain: DAGVTQSPTHLIKTRGQQVTLRCSPKSGHDTVSWYQQALGQGPQFIFQYYEEEERQRGNFPDRFSGHQFPNYSSELNVNALLLGDSALYLCASSPPGNTEAFFGQGTRLTVV.

In its sample, this clone was seen a few times. The chain joins TRBV6-5 to TRBJ1-1; 7 bases are shared with TRBD1. Germline lookup yields CDR1 MNHEY and CDR2 SVGAGI. There are 14 residues in the CDR3. V gave up 4 bases and J gave up 4 bases; unmatched junction bases: 6. This CDR3 reads CASSFNRGGTEAFF. CDR3 bases: TGTGCCAGCAGTTTTAACAGGGGTGGCACTGAAGCTTTCTTT.

This rearrangement joins TRBV28 to TRBJ1-5; D gene unclear. This CDR3 has 17 amino acids. The germline V gene encodes CDR1 MDHEN and CDR2 SYDVKM. Between the trimmed V and J ends, which lost 3 bases and 0 bases, there was a span of 15 bases. CDR3 sequence (DNA): TGTGCCAGCAGTTTCGATTCGGTTAGAACTAGCAATCAGCCCCAGCATTTT. This sequence encodes CASSFDSVRTSNQPQHF.

The V call is TRBV19, the J call TRBJ2-5, with 11 bases matching TRBD2. Losses at the gene ends were 3 bases for V and 4 bases for J; bases not matched to a gene: 10. Germline-derived CDR1 and CDR2 are LNHDA and SQIVND (reference sequence). CDR3 length equals 17 residues. CDR3 sequence reads: CASSMGPGLAVIETQYF. The CDR3 coding sequence is TGTGCCAGTAGTATGGGCCCGGGACTAGCGGTAATAGAGACCCAGTACTTC.

The V and J genes are TRBV11-3 and TRBJ1-1; no clear D gene. Per germline, CDR1 SGHNT and CDR2 YENEEA. V lost 5 bases to trimming and J lost 3 bases, with 7 bases between them. The CDR3 runs 12 residues. CDR3 amino acids: CASSSGDTEAFF. DNA for the CDR3: TGTGCCAGCAGCAGCGGGGACACTGAAGCTTTCTTT.

This chain joins TRBV9 and TRBJ1-1, with 8 nucleotides matching TRBD1. The CDR3 sequence is 16 residues long. Germline V lookup: CDR1 SGDLS, CDR2 YYNGEE. Losses at the gene ends were 0 bases for V and 1 base for J; bases not matched to a gene: 5. This CDR3 reads CASSVATGVKNTEAFF. The CDR3 nucleotides read TGTGCCAGCAGCGTAGCGACAGGGGTGAAGAACACTGAAGCTTTCTTT.